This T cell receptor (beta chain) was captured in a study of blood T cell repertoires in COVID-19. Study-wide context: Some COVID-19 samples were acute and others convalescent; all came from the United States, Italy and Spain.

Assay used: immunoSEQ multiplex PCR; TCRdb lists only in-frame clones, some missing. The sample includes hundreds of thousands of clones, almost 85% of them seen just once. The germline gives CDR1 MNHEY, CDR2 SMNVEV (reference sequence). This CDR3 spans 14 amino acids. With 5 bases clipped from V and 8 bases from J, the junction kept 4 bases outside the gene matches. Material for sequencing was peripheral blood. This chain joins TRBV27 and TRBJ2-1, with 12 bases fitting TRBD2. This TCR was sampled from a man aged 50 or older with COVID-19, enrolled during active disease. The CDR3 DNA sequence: TGTGCCAGCAGTAGGCTAGCGGGGGGGTATGAGCAGTTCTTC. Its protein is CASSRLAGGYEQFF.